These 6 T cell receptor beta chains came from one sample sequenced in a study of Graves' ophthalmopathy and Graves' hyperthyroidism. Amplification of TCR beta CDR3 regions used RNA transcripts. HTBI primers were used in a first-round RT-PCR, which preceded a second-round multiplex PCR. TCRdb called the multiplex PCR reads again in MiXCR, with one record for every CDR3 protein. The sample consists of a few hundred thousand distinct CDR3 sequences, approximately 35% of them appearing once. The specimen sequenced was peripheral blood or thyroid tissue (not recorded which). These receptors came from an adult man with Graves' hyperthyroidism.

In DNA, the CDR3 is TGTGCCAGCAGGGGACAGGGACTGGGCGAGCAGTACTTC. It specifies CASRGQGLGEQYF. The chain recombines TRBV2 with TRBJ2-7, with 9 bases matching TRBD1. Germline CDR1 SNHLY, CDR2 FYNNEI. Losses at the gene ends were 6 bases for V and 6 bases for J; bases not matched to a gene: 6. This CDR3 spans 13 amino acids.

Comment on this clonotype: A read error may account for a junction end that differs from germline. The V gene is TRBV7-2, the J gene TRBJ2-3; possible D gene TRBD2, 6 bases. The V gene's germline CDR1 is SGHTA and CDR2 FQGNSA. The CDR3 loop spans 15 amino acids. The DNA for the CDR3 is TGTGCCAGCAGCTTAGTGACTAGAAGCACAGGTACGCAGTATTTT. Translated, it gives CASSLVTRSTGTQYF.

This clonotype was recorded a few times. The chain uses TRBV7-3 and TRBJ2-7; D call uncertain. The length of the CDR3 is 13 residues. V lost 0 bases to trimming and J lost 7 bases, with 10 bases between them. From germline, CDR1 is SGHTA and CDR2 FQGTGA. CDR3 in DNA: TGTGCCAGCAGCTTAACTCCACCGGGTGAGCAGTACTTC. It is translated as CASSLTPPGEQYF. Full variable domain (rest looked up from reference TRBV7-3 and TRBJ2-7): GAGVSQTPSNKVTEKGKYVELRCDPISGHTALYWYRQSLGQGPEFLIYFQGTGAADDSGLPNDRFFAVRPEGSVSTLKIQRTERGDSAVYLCASSLTPPGEQYFGPGTRLTVT.

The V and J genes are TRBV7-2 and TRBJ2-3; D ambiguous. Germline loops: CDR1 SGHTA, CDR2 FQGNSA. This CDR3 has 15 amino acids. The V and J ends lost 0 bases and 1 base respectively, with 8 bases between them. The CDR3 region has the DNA TGTGCCAGCAGCTTAGCGGCTGCACGCACAGATACGCAGTATTTT. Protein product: CASSLAAARTDTQYF.

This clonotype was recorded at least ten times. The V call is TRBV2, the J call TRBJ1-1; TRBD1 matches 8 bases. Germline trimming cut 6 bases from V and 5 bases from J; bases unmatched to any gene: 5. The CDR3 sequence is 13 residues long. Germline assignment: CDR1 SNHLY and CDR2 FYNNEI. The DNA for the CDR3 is TGTGCCAGCAGCGAGGACAGGGCGACTGAAGCTTTCTTT. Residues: CASSEDRATEAFF.

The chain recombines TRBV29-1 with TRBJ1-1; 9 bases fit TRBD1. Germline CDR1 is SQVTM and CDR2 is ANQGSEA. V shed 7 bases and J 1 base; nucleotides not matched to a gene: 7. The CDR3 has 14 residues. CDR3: CSGDRAKWNTEAFF. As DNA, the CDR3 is TGCAGCGGGGACAGGGCTAAATGGAACACTGAAGCTTTCTTT.